These T cell receptor beta chains were read from a single sample in a study of shared clonotypes between healthy human individuals. Sequencing used immunoSEQ multiplex PCR; TCRdb keeps in-frame clones, though not all of them. The data show about 600,000 clones, 95% seen once. The sequencing input was naive CD8+ T cells sorted from blood. The receptors here all came from a woman in her twenties or thirties in good health. Each CDR3 is given with its conserved first and last residue. Fields, in order: J gene, V gene, CDR3 protein.

J: TRBJ2-2; V: TRBV10-2; CDR3: CASSIPNTGELFF
J: TRBJ2-7; V: TRBV27; CDR3: CASTPAGTGGSEQYF
J: TRBJ2-5; V: TRBV4-1; CDR3: CASSQRKTSGFQDTQYF
J: TRBJ2-1; V: TRBV11-2; CDR3: CASSLGWLAGGDEQFF
J: TRBJ1-5; V: TRBV13; CDR3: CASSLWSRGQYQPQHF
J: TRBJ2-7; V: TRBV6-1; CDR3: CASSSSGYEQYF
J: TRBJ1-1; V: TRBV15; CDR3: CATSRVSLGTQNTEAFF
J: TRBJ2-7; V: TRBV6-6; CDR3: CASSYSQGSSYEQYF
J: TRBJ1-1; V: TRBV28; CDR3: CASSTTWTGENTEAFF
J: TRBJ1-3; V: TRBV6-5; CDR3: CASSYSKDRGGDTIYF
J: TRBJ2-1; V: TRBV11-2; CDR3: CASSSAPSRSYNEQFF
J: TRBJ1-2; V: TRBV29-1; CDR3: CSVEKSLRVRGYTF
J: TRBJ2-1; V: TRBV5-1; CDR3: CASSLTVGLYNEQFF
J: TRBJ2-3; V: TRBV27; CDR3: CASSFLTSTDTQYF
J: TRBJ2-7; V: TRBV30; CDR3: CAWNTREVPREQYF
J: TRBJ1-1; V: TRBV28; CDR3: CASRPGGTNTEAFF
J: TRBJ2-2; V: TRBV5-6; CDR3: CASSFGLAYTGELFF
J: TRBJ2-5; V: TRBV10-3; CDR3: CAISEEDRGLGETQYF
J: TRBJ2-5; V: TRBV7-9; CDR3: CASSLSGTSGYQETQYF
J: TRBJ1-2; V: TRBV2; CDR3: CASNTPGGSYTF
J: TRBJ1-1; V: TRBV4-2; CDR3: CASSQHVGEKSAGANTEAFF
J: TRBJ2-5; V: TRBV5-4; CDR3: CASSSESGETQYF
J: TRBJ2-7; V: TRBV11-1; CDR3: CASSSSSGSFYEQYF
J: TRBJ2-3; V: TRBV28; CDR3: CASSFGSTWGTDTQYF
J: TRBJ2-1; V: TRBV27; CDR3: CASSLLAGGGGEQFF
J: TRBJ2-5; V: TRBV15; CDR3: CATSLSRTQETQYF
J: TRBJ2-2; V: TRBV27; CDR3: CASSLSAGGTGELFF
J: TRBJ2-7; V: TRBV28; CDR3: CASSKVIYEQYF
J: TRBJ2-7; V: TRBV6-5; CDR3: CASSYSDRGRAEQYF
J: TRBJ2-7; V: TRBV28; CDR3: CASSFGTSGNYEQYF
J: TRBJ2-7; V: TRBV6-5; CDR3: CASSSSPRTGFNEQYF
J: TRBJ2-7; V: TRBV5-6; CDR3: CASSLAGLGEQYF
J: TRBJ2-7; V: TRBV27; CDR3: CASKLAGVGYEQYF
J: TRBJ2-3; V: TRBV5-4; CDR3: CASSLERDLTDTQYF
J: TRBJ2-7; V: TRBV27; CDR3: CASSYGTKDEQYF
J: TRBJ2-1; V: TRBV6-6; CDR3: CASSSHQAGAGNEQFF
J: TRBJ1-1; V: TRBV2; CDR3: CASSDGRGPEAFF
J: TRBJ2-1; V: TRBV19; CDR3: CASSMGLAAYNEQFF
J: TRBJ2-7; V: TRBV6-5; CDR3: CASADRANYEQYF
J: TRBJ1-1; V: TRBV9; CDR3: CASSGNGREAFF
J: TRBJ2-7; V: TRBV4-1; CDR3: CASSPASRGTYSYEQYF
J: TRBJ2-1; V: TRBV7-8; CDR3: CASSLDVVFIGPYNEQFF